This T cell receptor beta chain appears in the sequencing data of a study of T cell changes during pregnancy in multiple sclerosis. TCRdb's copy holds only in-frame clones and misses some; the assay was immunoSEQ multiplex PCR. The table lists about 94,000 clones, approximately 94% of them singletons. This material consisted of peripheral blood, taken in the third trimester of pregnancy. This sequence was found in a female donor with multiple sclerosis, enrolled in a pregnancy study.

CDR3 DNA: TGTGCCAGCAGTGATCAGGGCACCATTTCCTCTGGGGCCAACGTCCTGACTTTC. It is translated as CASSDQGTISSGANVLTF. The V and J genes are TRBV2 and TRBJ2-6; D is perhaps TRBD1 (5 bases). V lost 3 bases to trimming and J lost 0 bases, with 15 bases between them. The CDR3 sequence is 18 residues long. Per germline, CDR1 SNHLY and CDR2 FYNNEI.